This T cell receptor (beta chain) was identified during a study of T cells after yellow fever vaccination. Germline V gives CDR1 LGHDT, CDR2 YNNKEL (reference sequence). The CDR3 loop spans 17 amino acids. With V trimmed by 0 bases and J by 5 bases, 8 bases remained unmatched. This clonotype came up a few times. What it recognizes is unknown. TCR cDNA was made by 5'RACE template switching, adding a universal primer site and UMIs. TCRdb called the 5' RACE reads again in MiXCR, with one record for every CDR3 protein. This sample has hundreds of thousands of distinct CDR3 sequences; more than 8.5% occur once, and the top ten carry roughly 18%. Regarding the study as a whole: One caveat is that FACS-sorted repertoires could contain abundant clonotypes contaminating from the bulk population. Most clones from primary vaccination were detected again post-booster (about 96% CD4, about 88% CD8).

The TCR was taken from a man younger than 35 who received the YFV17D yellow fever vaccine. This specimen was PBMCs, taken on the day of the first yellow fever vaccination. This chain links TRBV3-1 with TRBJ2-7, with TRBD1 matching over 12 bases. The DNA for the CDR3 is TGTGCCAGCAGCCAAGAGGGACAGGGGGCCCTCAGCGACGAGCAGTACTTC. Encoded protein: CASSQEGQGALSDEQYF.